Following are 20 T cell receptor beta chains from one sample sequenced in a study of blood T cell repertoires in COVID-19. Profiling relied on immunoSEQ multiplex PCR, and the TCRdb table lists in-frame clones only, not all of them. The data hold fewer than 200,000 clones, with about 83% observed a single time. Sequenced sample: peripheral blood. All receptors derive from a man aged 35 to 55 who had recovered from COVID-19.

The V call is TRBV18, the J call TRBJ2-3; D possibly corresponds to TRBD1 (6 bases). The CDR3 consists of 16 residues. Trimming took off 3 bases at V and 1 base at J, with 14 bases between the two ends. Germline V lookup: CDR1 KGHSH, CDR2 LQKENI. The CDR3 DNA follows: TGTGCCAGCTCACCCCTGGGGGCAGGCGGCACAGATACGCAGTATTTT. This sequence encodes CASSPLGAGGTDTQYF.

This clone occurred once. The chain combines TRBV14 with TRBJ1-1; 7 nucleotides match TRBD1. CDR1 is SGHDN, CDR2 FVKESK, per germline. The CDR3 contains 14 residues. With V trimmed by 6 bases and J by 1 base, 5 bases remained unmatched. The CDR3 loop is CASRPTGWNTEAFF. Written as DNA, the CDR3 is TGTGCCAGCAGGCCGACAGGGTGGAACACTGAAGCTTTCTTT.

The chain combines TRBV28 with TRBJ2-7, with a tentative D call TRBD2 (6 bases). Germline loops: CDR1 MDHEN, CDR2 SYDVKM. The CDR3 spans 15 residues. The V end lost 1 base, the J end lost 0 bases, and 10 bases lay between the germline ends. The CDR3 bases are TGTGCCAGCAGTTTATTGGGGAGGAGCTCCTACGAGCAGTACTTC. Translated: CASSLLGRSSYEQYF.

Worth noting for this clone: A junction end diverges from the germline sequence, so it may reflect a read error. V and J are TRBV6-1 and TRBJ1-6; the match to TRBD1 covers 7 bases. The CDR3 has 15 amino acids. Germline CDR1 is MNHNS and CDR2 is SASEGT. The CDR3 nucleotides read TGTGCCAGCAGAGAAGCCGGGACAGTTGGTTCACCCCTCCACTTT. It encodes CASREAGTVGSPLHF.

This chain joins TRBV5-6 and TRBJ2-1; 7 bases line up with TRBD1. The trim removed 6 bases at V and 3 bases at J, leaving 3 bases unmatched. The CDR3 runs 13 residues. Germline V gene data show CDR1 as SGHDT and CDR2 as YYEEEE. The CDR3 DNA sequence: TGTGCCAGCACCCGACAGGGCTACAATGAGCAGTTCTTC. Its translation: CASTRQGYNEQFF.

The chain employs TRBV7-9 and TRBJ2-1, with 10 bases fitting TRBD2. The CDR3 extends over 16 amino acids. J lost 4 bases, V lost 1 base, and 4 bases had no gene match. Germline CDR1 SEHNR, CDR2 FQNEAQ (reference sequence). CDR3: CASSLGSSGGYNEQFF. Here the CDR3 DNA reads TGTGCCAGCAGCTTAGGGTCTAGCGGGGGTTACAATGAGCAGTTCTTC.

The V and J genes are TRBV5-6 and TRBJ2-7; maybe TRBD1 (5 bases). The CDR3 contains 12 residues. Trimming removed 4 bases from V and 9 bases from J, with 14 bases in between. Germline CDR1 SGHDT, CDR2 YYEEEE. Here the CDR3 reads CASSTDRGGQYF. CDR3 in DNA: TGTGCCAGCAGCACCGACAGAGGTGGGCAGTACTTC.

V is TRBV7-9 and J is TRBJ2-1; D not certain. V shed 5 bases and J shed 0 bases, with 17 bases lying between them. The germline gives CDR1 SEHNR, CDR2 FQNEAQ (reference sequence). The CDR3 extends over 17 amino acids. The DNA for the CDR3 is TGTGCCAGCAGCACCCCTCCGGCGGCCGGCTCCTACAATGAGCAGTTCTTC. Protein: CASSTPPAAGSYNEQFF.

This chain links TRBV6-5 with TRBJ1-2, with 7 bases that match TRBD1. With 7 bases clipped from V and 0 bases from J, the junction kept 5 bases outside the gene matches. This CDR3 is built from 14 residues. CDR1 is MNHEY and CDR2 is SVGAGI in the germline V gene. Here the CDR3 DNA reads TGTGCCAGCACCAAAGGGACAGCTAACTATGGCTACACCTTC. Translating it yields CASTKGTANYGYTF.

This chain connects TRBV6-5 to TRBJ1-1; D is uncertain. The ends were cut back, 4 bases at V and 7 bases at J, with 13 bases in the middle. Germline CDR1 MNHEY, CDR2 SVGAGI. The CDR3 contains 13 residues. The CDR3 reads CASSSGFSGEAFF. CDR3 nucleotides: TGTGCCAGCAGTTCCGGATTTTCGGGTGAAGCTTTCTTT.

The sample holds one count of this clone. The rearrangement links TRBV9 to TRBJ2-7, with 9 bases that match TRBD1. The CDR3 covers 15 residues. Germline CDR1 and CDR2: SGDLS and YYNGEE. The V gene end was trimmed by 3 bases and the J gene end by 3 bases; junction bases not matched to a gene: 7. The chain's CDR3 is CASSGGTGKLYEQYF. The CDR3 DNA follows: TGTGCCAGCAGCGGCGGGACAGGGAAACTCTACGAGCAGTACTTC.

This rearrangement joins TRBV24-1 to TRBJ2-3; TRBD2 matches 8 bases. The length of the CDR3 is 15 residues. Germline-derived CDR1 and CDR2 are KGHDR and SFDVKD. With 4 bases clipped from V and 2 bases from J, the junction kept 4 bases outside the gene matches. The CDR3 spells CATSDRTSPTDTQYF. The CDR3 region has the DNA TGTGCCACCAGTGACCGGACTAGCCCCACAGATACGCAGTATTTT.

The chain carries TRBV7-3 and TRBJ2-1, with D possibly matching TRBD2 (5 bases). Germline loops: CDR1 SGHTA, CDR2 FQGTGA. V was clipped by 2 bases and J by 2 bases, with 7 bases between them. This CDR3 is built from 14 residues. CDR3 amino acids: CASSLGGPYNEQFF. Here the CDR3 DNA reads TGTGCCAGCAGCTTAGGCGGGCCCTACAATGAGCAGTTCTTC.

The rearrangement uses TRBV19 and TRBJ1-1, with D possibly being TRBD1 (5 bases). V shed 5 bases and J shed 6 bases, with 22 bases lying between them. There are 16 residues in the CDR3. Germline CDR1 reads LNHDA; CDR2 reads SQIVND (reference sequence). In nucleotides, the CDR3 is TGTGCCAGTAGTCGAGCGGCCCAGGGAGGTAGGCCTGAAGCTTTCTTT. Amino acid sequence: CASSRAAQGGRPEAFF. The full variable domain, with the rest looked up from reference TRBV19 and TRBJ1-1, is DGGITQSPKYLFRKEGQNVTLSCEQNLNHDAMYWYRQDPGQGLRLIYYSQIVNDFQKGDIAEGYSVSREKKESFPLTVTSAQKNPTAFYLCASSRAAQGGRPEAFFGQGTRLTVV.

The chain links TRBV6-2 or TRBV6-3 to TRBJ1-2; 7 bases map to TRBD1. Per the germline V gene, CDR1 is MNHEY and CDR2 is SVGEGT. The CDR3 extends over 13 amino acids. Trimming removed 5 bases from V and 1 base from J; junction bases left unmatched: 1. CDR3 in amino acids: CASSDRDNYGYTF. In DNA, the CDR3 is TGTGCCAGCAGTGACAGGGATAACTATGGCTACACCTTC.

The DNA for the CDR3 is TGTGCCAGCAGCCAATACCCCCCGGGGTCTTTAGATACGCAGTATTTT. Translating gives CASSQYPPGSLDTQYF. The rearrangement uses TRBV3-1 (or the pseudogene TRBV3-2) and TRBJ2-3, with D tentatively TRBD2 (5 bases). The CDR3 sequence is 16 residues long. Germline lookup yields CDR1 LGHDT and CDR2 YNNKEL (reference sequence). Trimming took 2 bases from V and 5 from J, leaving 17 bases between them.

The chain is built from TRBV7-3 and TRBJ2-3; tentatively, D is TRBD2 (6 bases). The CDR3 totals 15 residues. Trimming took off 3 bases at V and 0 bases at J, with 10 bases between the two ends. Germline V CDR1 and CDR2: SGHTA, FQGTGA. CDR3 nucleotide sequence: TGTGCCAGCAGCTTTAGACTAGTTAGCACAGATACGCAGTATTTT. It specifies CASSFRLVSTDTQYF.

This clone was picked up a small number of times. The CDR3 DNA reads as TGTGCCAGCAGCCGAGACAGAGGAGAGACCCAGTACTTC. This codes for CASSRDRGETQYF. V gene TRBV3-1 (or the pseudogene TRBV3-2) combines with J gene TRBJ2-5, with a tentative D call TRBD1 (5 bases). The CDR3 spans 13 residues. Germline CDR1 is LGHDT and CDR2 is YNNKEL (reference sequence). The ends were cut back, 4 bases at V and 4 bases at J, with 10 bases in the middle.

The DNA for the CDR3 is TGTGCCAGCTCACTGCAGACTGGGGCCAGCTCTGGGGCCAACGTCCTGACTTTC. Its translation is CASSLQTGASSGANVLTF. V gene TRBV18 combines with J gene TRBJ2-6; tentatively, D is TRBD1 (5 bases). Trimming took 4 bases from V and 0 from J, leaving 16 bases between them. Germline CDR1 is KGHSH and CDR2 is LQKENI. The CDR3 runs 18 residues. Full variable domain (rest looked up from reference TRBV18 and TRBJ2-6): NAGVMQNPRHLVRRRGQEARLRCSPMKGHSHVYWYRQLPEEGLKFMVYLQKENIIDESGMPKERFSAEFPKEGPSILRIQQVVRGDSAAYFCASSLQTGASSGANVLTFGAGSRLTVL.

The rearrangement uses TRBV28 and TRBJ2-2; a possible D gene is TRBD2 (6 bases). V lost 4 bases and J 6 bases, leaving 9 bases between the germline ends. Germline V gives CDR1 MDHEN, CDR2 SYDVKM. CDR3 length equals 13 residues. CDR3 in amino acids: CASSWGVPGELFF. As DNA, the CDR3 is TGTGCCAGCAGTTGGGGGGTTCCCGGGGAGCTGTTTTTT.